The 20 T cell receptor beta chains below were found in one sample sequenced in a study of blood T cell repertoires in COVID-19. The protocol was immunoSEQ multiplex PCR, while the TCRdb copy is restricted to in-frame clones and leaves out a portion. The table includes about 210,000 clones, about nine tenths detected once. Sequenced: peripheral blood. Receptors were obtained from a woman in her 40s with acute or convalescent COVID-19.

The count of this clone is one. The rearrangement uses TRBV19 and TRBJ1-3; D not resolved. The CDR3 is 15 amino acids. The V end was cut by 1 base, the J end by 0 bases, with 7 bases between. CDR1 is LNHDA and CDR2 is SQIVND in the germline V gene (reference sequence). CDR3 sequence reads: CASSIVTSSGNTIYF. The CDR3 bases are TGTGCCAGTAGTATAGTAACGAGCTCTGGAAACACCATATATTTT.

The J gene is TRBJ1-2, the V gene TRBV20-1, with D unclear. Germline V CDR1 and CDR2: DFQATT, SNEGSKA (reference sequence). With 5 bases removed from V and 8 bases from J, the gap between germline ends came to 12 bases. The CDR3 runs 11 residues. The CDR3 here is CSARHQEGYTF. The CDR3, as DNA: TGCAGTGCTCGACATCAGGAAGGCTACACCTTC.

The chain has TRBV5-1 and TRBJ1-5; 12 bases are a match to TRBD1. This CDR3 comprises 16 residues. Germline assignment: CDR1 SGHRS and CDR2 YFSETQ. J lost 7 bases, V lost 4 bases, and 9 bases had no gene match. Here the CDR3 reads CASSPGTGGAGQPQHF. CDR3 nucleotides: TGCGCCAGCAGCCCAGGGACAGGGGGCGCGGGGCAGCCCCAGCATTTT. Combining the CDR3 with reference TRBV5-1 and TRBJ1-5 gives the whole variable domain KAGVTQTPRYLIKTRGQQVTLSCSPISGHRSVSWYQQTPGQGLQFLFEYFSETQRNKGNFPGRFSGRQFSNSRSEMNVSTLELGDSALYLCASSPGTGGAGQPQHFGDGTRLSIL.

This clone showed up just a few times. The chain couples TRBV6-5 to TRBJ1-1; no definite D call. V lost 5 bases and J lost 4, with 11 bases in between. Germline lookup yields CDR1 MNHEY and CDR2 SVGAGI. The CDR3 covers 13 residues. CDR3 in amino acids: CASSRGSSTEAFF. The CDR3 DNA reads as TGTGCCAGCAGTCGGGGATCGTCCACTGAAGCTTTCTTT.

This chain uses TRBV6-6 with TRBJ1-1; possibly TRBD1 for D (5 bases). V lost 5 bases and J 0 bases, leaving 16 bases between the germline ends. The CDR3 totals 16 residues. From germline, CDR1 is MNHNY and CDR2 SVGAGI (reference sequence). The CDR3 reads CASSLAGGTMNTEAFF. For the CDR3, the DNA is TGTGCCAGCAGTCTCGCGGGGGGGACCATGAACACTGAAGCTTTCTTT.

This chain links TRBV5-1 with TRBJ1-5, with D possibly matching TRBD1 (6 bases). Germline assignment: CDR1 SGHRS and CDR2 YFSETQ. V was shortened by 4 bases and J by 11 bases, with 16 bases between the two germline ends. The CDR3 loop spans 13 amino acids. CDR3 nucleotides: TGCGCCAGCAGCGAATCGGGGACACAGACCCAGCATTTT. Translating it yields CASSESGTQTQHF. The full variable domain, rest sourced from reference TRBV5-1 and TRBJ1-5, is KAGVTQTPRYLIKTRGQQVTLSCSPISGHRSVSWYQQTPGQGLQFLFEYFSETQRNKGNFPGRFSGRQFSNSRSEMNVSTLELGDSALYLCASSESGTQTQHFGDGTRLSIL.

The sample holds one count of this clone. This sequence joins TRBV5-1 and TRBJ1-2, with D possibly being TRBD1 (6 bases). V was pared by 7 bases and J by 5 bases, with 9 bases between. The CDR3 runs to 11 residues. Germline V gene data show CDR1 as SGHRS and CDR2 as YFSETQ. CDR3 nucleotide sequence: TGCGCCAGCTCAGGGGTTTATGGCTACACCTTC. This gives the protein CASSGVYGYTF.

V and J are TRBV7-3 and TRBJ2-5, with 8 bases aligning to TRBD1. V lost 5 bases and J lost 11; bases outside the gene matches: 10. The germline V gene encodes CDR1 SGHTA and CDR2 FQGTGA. This CDR3 is built from 13 residues. The CDR3 nucleotides are TGTGCCAGCAGCATAGGGGAGCGGACAGGGCAGTACTTC. It is translated as CASSIGERTGQYF.

V is TRBV18 and J is TRBJ2-5; 9 positions match TRBD1. With V trimmed by 4 bases and J by 2 bases, 5 bases remained unmatched. There are 15 residues in the CDR3. Germline V gene sequence: CDR1 KGHSH, CDR2 LQKENI. The CDR3 DNA follows: TGTGCCAGCTCACGGCGGACAGGGGATCAAGAGACCCAGTACTTC. Protein: CASSRRTGDQETQYF.

The chain is built from TRBV7-2 and TRBJ1-5, with D unresolved. The CDR3 consists of 15 residues. Per the germline V gene, CDR1 is SGHTA and CDR2 is FQGNSA. V was pared by 1 base and J by 2 bases, with 9 bases between. CDR3 amino acids: CASSLDGGRNQPQHF. The CDR3 nucleotides are TGTGCCAGCAGCTTAGATGGAGGTCGCAATCAGCCCCAGCATTTT.

The J gene is TRBJ1-1, the V gene TRBV11-2; tentatively, D is TRBD1 (5 bases). Germline lookup yields CDR1 SGHAT and CDR2 FQNNGV. This CDR3 spans 13 amino acids. The V end lost 6 bases, the J end lost 1 base, and 9 bases lay between the germline ends. Here the CDR3 DNA reads TGTGCCAGCAGTCAGGGCTGGAACACTGAAGCTTTCTTT. Translated, it gives CASSQGWNTEAFF.

The rearrangement uses TRBV4-1 and TRBJ1-2; the match to TRBD1 covers 7 bases. This CDR3 is built from 15 residues. Germline-derived CDR1 and CDR2 are MGHRA and YSYEKL. The ends lost 1 base at V and 4 bases at J; junction bases unmatched: 6. The CDR3 bases are TGCGCCAGCAGCCAAGCGGCGGGACAGAGCTATGGCTACACCTTC. This gives the protein CASSQAAGQSYGYTF.

This clone was seen just once. The rearrangement uses TRBV5-1 and TRBJ1-5; D not certain. This CDR3 comprises 14 residues. Germline CDR1 reads SGHRS; CDR2 reads YFSETQ. V was cut by 7 bases and J by 2 bases, with 13 bases left in between. CDR3 coding DNA: TGCGCCAGCCACGGGGTGGGTGGCAATCAGCCCCAGCATTTT. It codes for CASHGVGGNQPQHF.

The genes are TRBV7-9 and TRBJ1-6, with 10 bases that match TRBD1. Trimming took 1 base from V and 9 from J; bases not matched to a gene: 3. Per germline, CDR1 SEHNR and CDR2 FQNEAQ (reference sequence). CDR3 length: 15 residues. DNA for the CDR3: TGTGCCAGCAGCTTAGGGGGACAGGGGTTTTCACCCCTCCACTTT. This sequence encodes CASSLGGQGFSPLHF.

V usage is TRBV10-3 and J usage is TRBJ1-3, with unresolved D. Trimming left V 8 bases short and J 0 bases short, with 8 bases between. Germline V gene data show CDR1 as ENHRY and CDR2 as SYGVKD. This CDR3 comprises 13 residues. This chain's CDR3 is CAILTDSGNTIYF. The CDR3 DNA is TGTGCCATCCTCACAGACTCTGGAAACACCATATATTTT.

CDR3 protein: CASSYSLAGVNNEQFF. The CDR3 nucleotides read TGTGCCAGCAGTTACTCTTTAGCGGGGGTGAACAATGAGCAGTTCTTC. The rearrangement uses TRBV6-2 or TRBV6-3 and TRBJ2-1; 9 bases map to TRBD2. V trimming: 0 bases; J trimming: 5 bases; junction bases outside the gene matches: 5. Germline lookup yields CDR1 MNHEY and CDR2 SVGEGT. The CDR3 spans 16 residues.

This chain links TRBV10-1 with TRBJ2-3; 11 nucleotides align to TRBD1. Trimming removed 9 bases from V and 1 base from J; junction bases left unmatched: 3. From germline, CDR1 is WNHNN and CDR2 SYGVQD (reference sequence). The CDR3 extends over 14 amino acids. CDR3 in DNA: TGCGCCAGTGGGACAGGGGGGCGCACAGATACGCAGTATTTT. It yields the protein CASGTGGRTDTQYF.

The chain is built from TRBV3-1 (or the pseudogene TRBV3-2) and TRBJ2-5; a weak D match, TRBD2 (7 bases). Germline V lookup: CDR1 LGHDT, CDR2 YNNKEL (reference sequence). The CDR3 is 20 residues long. Trimming shortened V by 4 bases and J by 1 base, and 28 bases separated the two germline ends. CDR3 nucleotides: TGTGCCAGCAGCCCGAGCAAAACGGGGGGCATGGGTAGGTTCCAAGAGACCCAGTACTTC. It codes for CASSPSKTGGMGRFQETQYF.

In this sample, this clone turned up once. CDR3 sequence reads: CASKSPLLRDRGYEAFF. The CDR3 nucleotides read TGTGCCAGCAAGTCACCCCTGCTCCGGGACAGGGGGTATGAAGCTTTCTTT. This chain links TRBV2 with TRBJ1-1; TRBD1 matches at 11 bases. V was clipped by 7 bases and J by 7 bases; unmatched bases: 17. CDR3 length: 17 residues. CDR1 and CDR2 (germline): SNHLY, FYNNEI.

The gene calls are TRBV7-8 and TRBJ2-6, with D possibly TRBD1 on 5 matching bases. V lost 6 bases to trimming and J lost 2 bases, with 11 bases between them. CDR1 is SGHVS and CDR2 is FQNEAQ in the germline V gene. This CDR3 contains 15 residues. DNA for the CDR3: TGTGCCAGCAGTTCCGCAGGGACTGGGGCCAACGTCCTGACTTTC. Its translation: CASSSAGTGANVLTF.